Shown below are 9 T cell receptor beta chains from a single sample sequenced in a study of T cell changes during pregnancy in multiple sclerosis (dated by TCRdb to about 2019). The library was obtained by the immunoSEQ multiplex PCR assay. TCRdb carries this immuneACCESS record with in-frame sequences only. Its versions omit some clonotypes, under half of them owing to an unresolved V gene in the studies checked, with the rest unexplained. The table for this sample lists 70,000 to 95,000 clones; over 85% of them were counted only once. The ten largest make up 0.65% to 0.95% of the sample. This material consisted of peripheral blood, taken in the second trimester of pregnancy. These receptors originate from a female donor in good health, enrolled as a control in a pregnancy study.

The V and J genes are TRBV7-9 and TRBJ2-3; 7 bases map to TRBD1. The germline V gene encodes CDR1 SEHNR and CDR2 FQNEAQ (reference sequence). CDR3 length equals 13 residues. Trimming took 9 bases from V and 2 from J; bases not matched to a gene: 5. CDR3 protein: CASRDRFTDTQYF. The CDR3 DNA follows: TGTGCCAGTCGGGACAGATTCACAGATACGCAGTATTTT.

The chain uses TRBV10-1 and TRBJ1-6; D is perhaps TRBD1 (5 bases). The CDR3 loop spans 15 amino acids. The germline gives CDR1 WNHNN, CDR2 SYGVQD (reference sequence). V shed 4 bases and J shed 7 bases, with 14 bases lying between them. In DNA form, the CDR3 reads TGCGCCAGCAGTGGGAGACAGAATAAAAATTCACCCCTCCACTTT. Translating gives CASSGRQNKNSPLHF.

This clone was seen once. The J gene is TRBJ1-3, the V gene TRBV13, with 10 nucleotides matching TRBD1. J gave up 4 bases and V 4 bases, and 4 bases lay outside the gene matches. The CDR3 consists of 15 residues. Germline values: CDR1 PRHDT, CDR2 FYEKMQ (reference sequence). CDR3 coding DNA: TGTGCCAGCAGCTCTCGGACAGGGGGAGGAAACACCATATATTTT. It encodes CASSSRTGGGNTIYF.

J is TRBJ2-1 and V is TRBV19; 8 positions agree with TRBD2. J lost 5 bases, V lost 4 bases, and 7 bases had no gene match. The CDR3 contains 15 residues. The V gene's germline CDR1 is LNHDA and CDR2 SQIVND (reference sequence). The CDR3 region has the DNA TGTGCCAGTAGTACTCTACTCGGGGGGGACAATGAGCAGTTCTTC. It yields the protein CASSTLLGGDNEQFF.

The CDR3 spells CASSLGQGHYNEQFF. DNA of the CDR3: TGCGCCAGCAGCCTGGGACAGGGGCACTACAATGAGCAGTTCTTC. The chain is built from TRBV4-3 and TRBJ2-1; 10 bases line up with TRBD1. Per germline, CDR1 LGHNA and CDR2 YSLEER. After removal of 4 bases from V and 3 bases from J, the junction contained 3 bases not matched to a gene. CDR3 size: 15 residues.

This rearrangement joins TRBV30 to TRBJ2-1; 13 bases match TRBD2. Per germline, CDR1 GTSNPN and CDR2 SVGIG (reference sequence). The V gene end was trimmed by 1 base and the J gene end by 8 bases; junction bases not matched to a gene: 5. The CDR3 is 15 residues long. CDR3 protein: CAWSALAGGPDEQFF. Here the CDR3 DNA reads TGTGCCTGGAGTGCACTAGCGGGGGGGCCCGATGAGCAGTTCTTC.

The chain recombines TRBV19 with TRBJ2-1; 8 positions match TRBD2. Per the germline V gene, CDR1 is LNHDA and CDR2 is SQIVND (reference sequence). Losses at the gene ends were 6 bases for V and 1 base for J; bases not matched to a gene: 5. The CDR3 totals 15 residues. CDR3 bases: TGTGCCAGTAGCCCGGCGGGGGGATCCTACAATGAGCAGTTCTTC. It codes for CASSPAGGSYNEQFF.

The rearrangement joins TRBV19 to TRBJ1-1, with 8 nucleotides matching TRBD1. V lost 3 bases to trimming and J lost 0 bases; unmatched junction nucleotides: 0. This CDR3 region has 14 residues. Per the germline V gene, CDR1 is LNHDA and CDR2 is SQIVND (reference sequence). CDR3 coding DNA: TGTGCCAGTAGTATGGGACAGGTGAACACTGAAGCTTTCTTT. Residues: CASSMGQVNTEAFF.

The chain joins TRBV4-2 to TRBJ2-7; TRBD2 might be the D (6 bases). V was clipped by 1 base and J by 6 bases, with 13 bases between them. Germline CDR1 and CDR2: LGHNA and YNFKEQ. This CDR3 has 14 amino acids. The CDR3 region has the DNA TGTGCCAGCAGCCAAGTTCGGGACTTACTCGAGCAGTACTTC. Protein sequence: CASSQVRDLLEQYF.